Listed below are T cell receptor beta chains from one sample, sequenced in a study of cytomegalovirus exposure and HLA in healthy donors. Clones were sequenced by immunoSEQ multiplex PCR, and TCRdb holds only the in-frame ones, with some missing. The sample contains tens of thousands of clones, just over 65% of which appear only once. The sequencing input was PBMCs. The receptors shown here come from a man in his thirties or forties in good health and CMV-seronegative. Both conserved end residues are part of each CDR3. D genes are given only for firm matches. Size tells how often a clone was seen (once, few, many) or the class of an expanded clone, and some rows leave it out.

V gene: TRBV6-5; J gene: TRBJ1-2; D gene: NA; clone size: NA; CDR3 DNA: TGTGCCAGCAGAACAGCTGGGGGCGGCTACACCTTC; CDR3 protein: CASRTAGGGYTF
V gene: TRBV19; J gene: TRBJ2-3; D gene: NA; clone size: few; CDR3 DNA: TGTGCCAGTAGTACGCGGGATGCAGATACGCAGTATTTT; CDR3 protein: CASSTRDADTQYF
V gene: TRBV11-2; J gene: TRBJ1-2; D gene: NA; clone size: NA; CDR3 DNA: TGTGCCAGCAGCTCTGAAGGGGATGGCTACACCTTC; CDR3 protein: CASSSEGDGYTF
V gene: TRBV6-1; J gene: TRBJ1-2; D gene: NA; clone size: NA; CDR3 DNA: TGTGCCAGCAGTGCGGACAGAGGGGATGGCTACACCTTC; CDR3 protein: CASSADRGDGYTF
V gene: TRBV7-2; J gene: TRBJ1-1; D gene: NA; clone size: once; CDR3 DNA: TGTGCCAGCAGCCTAATGATTTGGGCGGAAGCTTTCTTT; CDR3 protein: CASSLMIWAEAFF
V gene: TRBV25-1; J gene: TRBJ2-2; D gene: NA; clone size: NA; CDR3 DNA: TGTGCCAGCAGTGAATTGGGTGTAGGCAGGGGAGACACCGGGGAGCTGTTTTTT; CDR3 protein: CASSELGVGRGDTGELFF
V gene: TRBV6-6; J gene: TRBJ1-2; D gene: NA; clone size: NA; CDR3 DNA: TGTGCCAGCAGCCCCGGACACTCCTATGGCTACACCTTC; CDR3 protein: CASSPGHSYGYTF
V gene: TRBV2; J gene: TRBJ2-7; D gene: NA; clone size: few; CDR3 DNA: TGTGCCAGCAGTGAAGGGCTAGCGAACGCCTACGAGCAGTACTTC; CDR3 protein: CASSEGLANAYEQYF
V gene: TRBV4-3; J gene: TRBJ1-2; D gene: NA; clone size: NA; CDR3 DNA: TGCGCCAGCAGCCAAGAGAGGGGGGGCGCCTTCTATGGCTACACCTTC; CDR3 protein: CASSQERGGAFYGYTF
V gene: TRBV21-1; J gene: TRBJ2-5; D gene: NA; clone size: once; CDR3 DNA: TGTGCCAGCAGCAAAGAGCTCAGGGCCGGGGGATCGGGGGGGGTCATCCGGGGCCAGTACTTC; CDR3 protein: CASSKELRAGGSGGVIRGQYF
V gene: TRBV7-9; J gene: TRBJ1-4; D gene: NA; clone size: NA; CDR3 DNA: TGTGCCAGCAGCCGGGGGGAGGGAAGCGGAGAAAAACTGTTTTTT; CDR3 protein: CASSRGEGSGEKLFF
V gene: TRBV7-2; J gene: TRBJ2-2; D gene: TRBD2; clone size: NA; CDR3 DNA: TGTGCCAGCAGCCTAGCGGGAGGCCCCACCGGGGAGCTGTTTTTT; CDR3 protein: CASSLAGGPTGELFF
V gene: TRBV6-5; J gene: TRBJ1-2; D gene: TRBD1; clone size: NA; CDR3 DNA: TGTGCCAGCAGTTCCCTAACAGGGGGCAAAGGCTACACCTTC; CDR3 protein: CASSSLTGGKGYTF
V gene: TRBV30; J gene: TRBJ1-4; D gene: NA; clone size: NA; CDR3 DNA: TGTGCCTGGACGGGAGGGGAAAAACTGTTTTTT; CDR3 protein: CAWTGGEKLFF
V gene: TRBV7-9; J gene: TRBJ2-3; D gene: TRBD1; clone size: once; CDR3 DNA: TGTGCCAGCAGCCCACCGGGGGACAGGGAGGGGACAGATACGCAGTATTTT; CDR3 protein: CASSPPGDREGTDTQYF
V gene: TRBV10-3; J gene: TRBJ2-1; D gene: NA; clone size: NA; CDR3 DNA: TGTGCCATCAGTGGCAACAATAATGAGCAGTTCTTC; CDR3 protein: CAISGNNNEQFF
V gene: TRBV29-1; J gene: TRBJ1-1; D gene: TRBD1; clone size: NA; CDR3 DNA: TGCAGCGTTGCTTCCAGGGGGGACACTGAAGCTTTCTTT; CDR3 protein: CSVASRGDTEAFF
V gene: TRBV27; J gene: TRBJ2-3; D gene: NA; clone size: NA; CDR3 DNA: TGTGCCACCAAACGGCAGGGTTTTGCAGATACGCAGTATTTT; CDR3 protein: CATKRQGFADTQYF
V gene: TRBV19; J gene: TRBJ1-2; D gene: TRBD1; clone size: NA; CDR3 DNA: TGTGCCAGTGTAGTATCCCGACAGGGATATGGCTACACCTTC; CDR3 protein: CASVVSRQGYGYTF
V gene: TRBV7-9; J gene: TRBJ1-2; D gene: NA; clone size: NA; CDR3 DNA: TGTGCCAGCAGCTTCAGGACAGACCTATCTAATGGCTACACCTTC; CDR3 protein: CASSFRTDLSNGYTF
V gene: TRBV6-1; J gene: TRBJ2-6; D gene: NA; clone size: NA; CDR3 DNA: TGTGCCAGCAGTGAAGCGCGCCTCTCTGGGGCCAACGTCCTGACTTTC; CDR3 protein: CASSEARLSGANVLTF
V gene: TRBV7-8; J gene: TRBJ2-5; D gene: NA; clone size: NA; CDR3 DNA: TGTGCCAGCAGCCCCGATGCCGGGTACTTGCGTAGAAGGCAGTACTTC; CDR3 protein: CASSPDAGYLRRRQYF
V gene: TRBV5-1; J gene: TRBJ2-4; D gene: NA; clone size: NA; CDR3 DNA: TGCGCCAGCAGCTTCGATGGAGGGGAGCTAGCCAAAAACATTCAGTACTTC; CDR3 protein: CASSFDGGELAKNIQYF
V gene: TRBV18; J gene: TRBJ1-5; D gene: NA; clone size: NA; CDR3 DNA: TGTGCCAGCTCACTAAACAATCAGCCCCAGCATTTT; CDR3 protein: CASSLNNQPQHF
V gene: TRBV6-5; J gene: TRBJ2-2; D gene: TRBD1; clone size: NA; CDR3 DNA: TGTGCCAGCAGTTTCGGACAGGGGAACACCGGGGAGCTGTTTTTT; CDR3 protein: CASSFGQGNTGELFF
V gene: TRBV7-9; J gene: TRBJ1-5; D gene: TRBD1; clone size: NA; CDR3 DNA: TGTGCCAGCAGCTCAGGGACAGTCCGGAATCAGCCCCAGCATTTT; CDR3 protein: CASSSGTVRNQPQHF
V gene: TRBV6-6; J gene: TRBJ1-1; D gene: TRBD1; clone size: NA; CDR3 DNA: TGTGCCAGCAGTTACGGCCCGGGACAGCAGAACACTGAAGCTTTCTTT; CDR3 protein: CASSYGPGQQNTEAFF
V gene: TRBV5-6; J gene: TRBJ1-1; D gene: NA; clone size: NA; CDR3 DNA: TGTGCCAGCAGCCGCGGGGGGCCTGAAGCTTTCTTT; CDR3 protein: CASSRGGPEAFF
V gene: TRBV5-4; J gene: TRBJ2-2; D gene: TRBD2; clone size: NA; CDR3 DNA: TGTGCCAGCAGCCAGCGGGAGGTTAACACCGGGGAGCTGTTTTTT; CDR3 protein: CASSQREVNTGELFF
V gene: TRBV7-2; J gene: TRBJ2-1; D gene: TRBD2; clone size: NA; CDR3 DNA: TGTGCCAGCAGCTTAGTGGCGGGGGGGCCCCATGAGCAGTTCTTC; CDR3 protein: CASSLVAGGPHEQFF
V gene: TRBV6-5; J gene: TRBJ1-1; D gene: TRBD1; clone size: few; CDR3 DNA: TGTGCCAGCAGTCCGGGACAGTGGAACACTGAAGCTTTCTTT; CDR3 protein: CASSPGQWNTEAFF
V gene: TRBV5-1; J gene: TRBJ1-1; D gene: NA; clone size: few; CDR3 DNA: TGCGCCAGCAGCTGGTCTGAGAGAGCTGAAGCTTTCTTT; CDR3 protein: CASSWSERAEAFF
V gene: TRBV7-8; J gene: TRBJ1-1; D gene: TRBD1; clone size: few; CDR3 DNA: TGTGCCAGCAGCTTAGTCGGACAGGCCACTGAAGCTTTCTTT; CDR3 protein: CASSLVGQATEAFF
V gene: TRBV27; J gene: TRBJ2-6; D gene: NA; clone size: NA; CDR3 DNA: TGTGCCAGCAGTTTCGGGGACAAGCACTCTGGGGCCAACGTCCTGACTTTC; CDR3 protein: CASSFGDKHSGANVLTF
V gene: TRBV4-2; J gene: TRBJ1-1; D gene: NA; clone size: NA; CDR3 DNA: TGTGCCAGCAGCCCGACCTTTTCTATGGGACTCGAGAACACTGAAGCTTTCTTT; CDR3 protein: CASSPTFSMGLENTEAFF
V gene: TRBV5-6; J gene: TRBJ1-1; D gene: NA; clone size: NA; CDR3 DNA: TGTGCCAGCACCCCCGCAGGGTTTTACACTGAAGCTTTCTTT; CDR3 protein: CASTPAGFYTEAFF
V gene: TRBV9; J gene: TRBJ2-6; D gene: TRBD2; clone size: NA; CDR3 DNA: TGTGCCAGCGATCCAGCGGGAACGGCTGGGGCCAACGTCCTGACTTTC; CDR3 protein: CASDPAGTAGANVLTF
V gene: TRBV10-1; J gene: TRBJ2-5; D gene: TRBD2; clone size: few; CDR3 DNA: TGCGCCAGCAGTGAGTGGTCCCTAGCGGTGGAAGAGACCCAGTACTTC; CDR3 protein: CASSEWSLAVEETQYF
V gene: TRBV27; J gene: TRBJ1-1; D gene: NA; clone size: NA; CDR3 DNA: TGTGCCAGCAGTTTATCGGCCGGCAGCATACAGGGTAACACTGAAGCTTTCTTT; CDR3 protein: CASSLSAGSIQGNTEAFF
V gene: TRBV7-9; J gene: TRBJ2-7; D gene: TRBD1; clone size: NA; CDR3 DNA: TGTGCCAGCAGCTTCGGGGACAGGGGAAACGAGCAGTACTTC; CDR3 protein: CASSFGDRGNEQYF
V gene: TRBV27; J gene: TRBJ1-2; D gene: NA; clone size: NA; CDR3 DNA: TGTGCCAGCAGTTTCTCGGGGGGGGGATCGGGTGGCTACACCTTC; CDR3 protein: CASSFSGGGSGGYTF
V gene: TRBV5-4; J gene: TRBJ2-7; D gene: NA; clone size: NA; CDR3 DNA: TGTGCCAGCAGTCCTCAGGGGAATGCCTACGAGCAGTACTTC; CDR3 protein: CASSPQGNAYEQYF
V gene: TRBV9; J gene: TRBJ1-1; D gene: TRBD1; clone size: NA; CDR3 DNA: TGTGCCAGCAGCGCGAGGGACAGGATGAACACTGAAGCTTTCTTT; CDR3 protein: CASSARDRMNTEAFF
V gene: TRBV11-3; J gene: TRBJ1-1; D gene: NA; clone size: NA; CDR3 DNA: TGTGCCAGCAGCCTTCGGACCGACGGCGGGAAAGCTTTCTTT; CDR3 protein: CASSLRTDGGKAFF
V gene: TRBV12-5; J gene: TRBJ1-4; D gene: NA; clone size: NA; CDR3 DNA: TGTGCTAGTGGTTTGTCGTGGACTCCTGAAAAACTGTTTTTT; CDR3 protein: CASGLSWTPEKLFF
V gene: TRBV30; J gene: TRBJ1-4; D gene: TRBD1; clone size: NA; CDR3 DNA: TGTGCCTGGGAAAAGGGACAGTTGAATGAAAAACTGTTTTTT; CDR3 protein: CAWEKGQLNEKLFF
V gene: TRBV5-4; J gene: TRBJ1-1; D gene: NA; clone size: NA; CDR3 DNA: TGTGCCAGCAGCCCTCAGGGAGGGCAAACTGAAGCTTTCTTT; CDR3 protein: CASSPQGGQTEAFF
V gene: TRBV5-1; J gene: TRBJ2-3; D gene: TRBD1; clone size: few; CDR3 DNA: TGCGCCAGCAGTATCGGACAGGAAACAGATACGCAGTATTTT; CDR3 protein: CASSIGQETDTQYF
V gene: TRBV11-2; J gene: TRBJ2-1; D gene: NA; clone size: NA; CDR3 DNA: TGTGCCAGCAGCCCCCATAGCACACATGGGAATGAGCAGTTCTTC; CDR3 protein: CASSPHSTHGNEQFF
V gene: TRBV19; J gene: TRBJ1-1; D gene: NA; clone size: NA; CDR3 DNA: TGTGCCTCTACCTGGGACACGAACGTTATGAACACTGAAGCTTTCTTT; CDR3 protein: CASTWDTNVMNTEAFF
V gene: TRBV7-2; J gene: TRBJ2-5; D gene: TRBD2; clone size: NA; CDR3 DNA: TGTGCCAGCAGCTCCAGACTAGCGGGGCTTGAGACCCAGTACTTC; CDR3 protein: CASSSRLAGLETQYF
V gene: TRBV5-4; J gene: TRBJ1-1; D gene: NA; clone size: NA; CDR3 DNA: TGTGCCAGCAGCTTGGGGGCGCTCATGAACACTGAAGCTTTCTTT; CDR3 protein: CASSLGALMNTEAFF
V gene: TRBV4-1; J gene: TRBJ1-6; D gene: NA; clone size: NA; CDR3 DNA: TGCGCCAGCAGCCAAGGGGAGGGGGATAATTCACCCCTCCACTTT; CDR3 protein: CASSQGEGDNSPLHF
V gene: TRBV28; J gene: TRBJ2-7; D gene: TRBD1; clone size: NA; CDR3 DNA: TGTGCCAGCAGTTTATGGACAGGGGCTGCCGGGTCCTACGAGCAGTACTTC; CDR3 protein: CASSLWTGAAGSYEQYF
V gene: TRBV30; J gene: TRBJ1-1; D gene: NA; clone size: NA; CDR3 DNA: TGTGCCTGGAGCCAGGGGCTAGGTCGTCGGAAAGCTTTCTTT; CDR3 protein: CAWSQGLGRRKAFF